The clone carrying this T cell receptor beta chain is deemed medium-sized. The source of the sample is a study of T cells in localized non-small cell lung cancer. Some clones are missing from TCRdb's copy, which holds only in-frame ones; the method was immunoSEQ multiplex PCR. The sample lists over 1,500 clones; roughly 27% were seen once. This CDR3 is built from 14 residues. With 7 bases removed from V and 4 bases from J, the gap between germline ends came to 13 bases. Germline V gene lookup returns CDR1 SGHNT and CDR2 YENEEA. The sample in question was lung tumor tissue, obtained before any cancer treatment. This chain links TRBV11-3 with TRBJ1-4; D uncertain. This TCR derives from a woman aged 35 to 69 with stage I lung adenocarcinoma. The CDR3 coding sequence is TGTGCCAGCACCTTTTTGGGAAATAATGAAAAACTGTTTTTT. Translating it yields CASTFLGNNEKLFF.